One sample yielded the 10 T cell receptor beta chains listed below, sequenced in a study of T cells expressing NK-cell markers. TCRdb reworked the 5' RACE reads into one entry per CDR3 protein, no DNA. The sample table sets out 300,000 or so distinct CDR3 sequences. The source material was blood T cells: a sorted CD56 or NKG2C T cell subset, CD4+ or CD8+ T cells, or bulk PBMC T cells (not recorded which). The source is a woman between 18 and 70 years old in good health.

The chain uses TRBV7-2 and TRBJ2-5; TCRdb's D call of TRBD1 is untestable without DNA. Per germline, CDR1 SGHTA and CDR2 FQGNSA. The CDR3 covers 12 residues. The CDR3 loop is CASSLVTLAQYF. The complete variable domain, with remaining parts taken from reference TRBV7-2 and TRBJ2-5, reads GAGVSQSPSNKVTEKGKDVELRCDPISGHTALYWYRQSLGQGLEFLIYFQGNSAPDKSGLPSDRFSAERTGGSVSTLTIQRTQQEDSAVYLCASSLVTLAQYFGPGTRLLVL.

The J gene is TRBJ2-3, the V gene TRBV20-1; TCRdb's D gene call, TRBD2, goes unchecked for lack of DNA. The CDR3 length is 15 residues. Looked up from germline, CDR1 is DFQATT and CDR2 is SNEGSKA (reference sequence). The CDR3 here is CSASRMSGNTDTQYF.

V usage is TRBV5-1 and J usage is TRBJ1-6; TCRdb calls TRBD1, which cannot be checked without DNA. CDR1 is SGHRS, CDR2 YFSETQ, per germline. The CDR3 runs to 15 residues. CDR3: CASSLGGQYDSPLHF.

The chain employs TRBV20-1 and TRBJ1-1; with no DNA, the TCRdb D assignment of TRBD1 cannot be verified. The CDR3 consists of 15 residues. The germline gives CDR1 DFQATT, CDR2 SNEGSKA (reference sequence). The CDR3 reads CSARSSGTGWTEAFF.

The chain couples TRBV12-3 or TRBV12-4 to TRBJ2-2; there is no DNA to check the TCRdb D call of TRBD2. The CDR3 extends over 18 amino acids. The CDR3: CASSSQLIAGGNTGELFF.

The chain uses TRBV5-1 and TRBJ2-2. Germline loops: CDR1 SGHRS, CDR2 YFSETQ. This CDR3 has 15 amino acids. The CDR3 sequence: CASSLAPPNTGELFF.

The genes are TRBV30 and TRBJ1-2; the TCRdb D gene call, TRBD1, has no DNA to confirm it. The V gene's germline CDR1 is GTSNPN and CDR2 SVGIG (reference sequence). The CDR3 totals 15 residues. The CDR3 loop is CAWSRRGGQSYGYTF.

This chain connects TRBV12-5 to TRBJ2-3; TCRdb gives TRBD2 as the D gene, but with no DNA this cannot be confirmed. The germline V gene has CDR1 LGHNT and CDR2 FRNRAP. The CDR3 length is 14 residues. The CDR3 protein is CASGQTSGGNTQYF. The full variable domain, rest sourced from reference TRBV12-5 and TRBJ2-3, is DARVTQTPRHKVTEMGQEVTMRCQPILGHNTVFWYRQTMMQGLELLAYFRNRAPLDDSGMPKDRFSAEMPDATLATLKIQPSEPRDSAVYFCASGQTSGGNTQYFGPGTRLTVL.

The V gene is TRBV12-3 or TRBV12-4, the J gene TRBJ2-5; TCRdb outputs TRBD2, but without DNA this stays unchecked. The CDR3 is made up of 14 amino acids. The CDR3: CASTARRLQETQYF.

V and J are TRBV12-3 or TRBV12-4 and TRBJ1-1; absent DNA, TCRdb's TRBD1 call cannot be checked. This CDR3 contains 14 residues. The CDR3 protein is CASSWGHLNTEAFF.